Below, 31 T cell receptor beta chains from the same sample are listed, as sequenced in a study of shared clonotypes between healthy human individuals. Clones were read by immunoSEQ multiplex PCR, and TCRdb kept only the in-frame ones, dropping some. Of 2 million to 3 million clones listed, 80% to 95% were seen once; the top ten hold 0.36%. Sequencing was carried out using naive CD4+ T cells from PBMCs. The subset denotes: CD45RA+ positively selected. These TCRs come from a man in his late teens or twenties in good health. Some clones in this sample may be carry-over from other donors' samples.

The chain uses TRBV5-6 and TRBJ2-2; TRBD1 aligns across 9 bases. This CDR3 region has 16 residues. Germline CDR1 SGHDT, CDR2 YYEEEE. With 4 bases clipped from V and 4 bases from J, the junction kept 8 bases outside the gene matches. The CDR3 reads CASSPYRDRVTGELFF. The CDR3 DNA follows: TGTGCCAGCAGCCCCTACCGGGACAGGGTCACCGGGGAGCTGTTTTTT.

The chain carries TRBV7-2 and TRBJ2-7; D may be TRBD1 or TRBD2 (6 bases each). V gave up 5 bases and J gave up 4 bases, with 18 bases separating them. Germline V gene sequence: CDR1 SGHTA, CDR2 FQGNSA. This CDR3 has 15 residues. The CDR3 DNA sequence: TGTGCCAGCAGCGCTCAAGGGGGAGGATGGTACGAGCAGTACTTC. Translated, it gives CASSAQGGGWYEQYF. The full variable domain, completed using reference TRBV7-2 and TRBJ2-7, is GAGVSQSPSNKVTEKGKDVELRCDPISGHTALYWYRQSLGQGLEFLIYFQGNSAPDKSGLPSDRFSAERTGGSVSTLTIQRTQQEDSAVYLCASSAQGGGWYEQYFGPGTRLTVT.

Comments on this clone: A much larger clone lies one base from this, so it may be a read error. The CDR3 here is CASSFNTEAFF. The CDR3 DNA is TGTGCCAGCAGTTTCAACACTGAAGCTTTCTTT. The V and J genes are TRBV25-1 and TRBJ1-1, with D unclear. V lost 5 bases, J lost 2 bases, and 3 bases lay in between. The CDR3 sequence is 11 residues long. CDR1 and CDR2 (germline): MGHDK, SYGVNS.

The chain carries TRBV21-1 and TRBJ2-5; the D call in the table, TRBD1, was not verified against the DNA. TRBV21-1 is noted as a pseudogene. CDR3 length equals 15 residues. CDR3 residues: CASSKGSGKGETQYF. CDR3 in DNA: TGTGCCAGCAGCAAAGGATCAGGGAAGGGTGAGACCCAGTACTTC.

CDR3 DNA sequence: TGTGCCAGCAGTTTAAAGGGTAGGAGCTCCTACAATGAGCAGTTCTTC. Amino acid sequence: CASSLKGRSSYNEQFF. V usage is TRBV28 and J usage is TRBJ2-1; D remains unclear. V was clipped by 2 bases and J by 0 bases, with 11 bases between them. CDR1 MDHEN and CDR2 SYDVKM come from the germline V gene. This CDR3 is 16 amino acids long.

The rearrangement joins TRBV28 to TRBJ2-3; 14 nucleotides line up with TRBD2. CDR1 is MDHEN and CDR2 is SYDVKM in the germline V gene. The CDR3 runs to 17 residues. Unmatched junction bases numbered 5, after V lost 2 bases and J lost 4 bases. The CDR3 bases are TGTGCCAGCAGTTTACGGGGACTAGCGGGAGAGGCAGATACGCAGTATTTT. Translation gives CASSLRGLAGEADTQYF.

This clone showed up just a few times. Different DNA sequences within this sample yield the same CDR3. The chain employs TRBV5-4 and TRBJ2-3; D call uncertain. V was shortened by 0 bases and J by 2 bases, with 4 bases between the two germline ends. Per the germline V gene, CDR1 is SGHNT and CDR2 is YYREEE (reference sequence). This CDR3 has 13 residues. The DNA of the CDR3 is TGTGCCAGCAGCTTGGGAGACACAGATACGCAGTATTTT. The encoded protein is CASSLGDTDTQYF.

This chain uses TRBV7-9 with TRBJ2-7; a weak D match, TRBD1 (6 bases). Trimming stripped 5 bases from V and 0 bases from J, with 11 bases between. CDR1 is SEHNR, CDR2 FQNEAQ, per germline (reference sequence). The CDR3 loop spans 14 amino acids. CDR3: CASSHRDISYEQYF. The CDR3 region has the DNA TGTGCCAGCAGCCACCGGGACATCTCCTACGAGCAGTACTTC.

This clone appeared once. One end of the junction is discordant with germline, which a read error may explain. The CDR3 sequence: CASRLVLGTEAFF. CDR3 DNA sequence: TGTGCCAGCCGCTTAGTTCTGGGCACTGAAGCTTTCTTT. The chain couples TRBV7-2 to TRBJ1-1; D gene uncertain. This CDR3 contains 13 residues. Per germline, CDR1 SGHTA and CDR2 FQGNSA.

This clone was picked up one time. J is TRBJ2-2 and V is TRBV6-4; 11 bases are shared with TRBD1. CDR1 MRHNA and CDR2 SNTAGT come from the germline V gene. CDR3 size: 14 residues. Trimming cost V 6 bases and J 3 bases; bases outside gene matches: 0. Here the CDR3 reads CASRDRGHTGELFF. The CDR3 DNA reads TGTGCCAGCAGGGACAGGGGGCACACCGGGGAGCTGTTTTTT.

The rearrangement links TRBV5-1 to TRBJ2-1, with 7 positions matching TRBD1. The CDR3 extends over 14 amino acids. With 0 bases clipped from V and 6 bases from J, the junction kept 3 bases outside the gene matches. The V gene's germline CDR1 is SGHRS and CDR2 YFSETQ. DNA of the CDR3: TGCGCCAGCAGCTTGGAGGACAGGAGCAATGAGCAGTTCTTC. Protein product: CASSLEDRSNEQFF.

This CDR3 is CATSRGPPGNTEAFF. The CDR3 nucleotides read TGTGCCACCAGCAGAGGTCCCCCTGGGAACACTGAAGCTTTCTTT. The chain combines TRBV15 with TRBJ1-1; no reliable D call. CDR1 LNHNV and CDR2 YYDKDF come from the germline V gene (reference sequence). This CDR3 is 15 amino acids long. V shed 1 base and J shed 1 base, with 10 bases lying between them.

Comment on this clone: The identical CDR3 is also encoded by other nucleotide sequences in the sample. V gene TRBV7-2 combines with J gene TRBJ2-7, with D possibly being TRBD1 or TRBD2 (5 bases each). The CDR3 length is 14 residues. The V end was cut by 4 bases, the J end by 3 bases, with 13 bases between. Germline CDR1 is SGHTA and CDR2 is FQGNSA. The CDR3 DNA sequence: TGTGCCAGCAGCTCCGGGACGGCGAACTACGAGCAGTACTTC. Translated: CASSSGTANYEQYF.

The chain combines TRBV6-4 with TRBJ2-3; D is ambiguous. From germline, CDR1 is MRHNA and CDR2 SNTAGT. The CDR3 sequence is 13 residues long. The V and J ends lost 4 bases and 6 bases respectively, with 11 bases between them. The CDR3 nucleotides read TGTGCCAGCAGTGTAGAGACGGAGGATACGCAGTATTTT. This codes for CASSVETEDTQYF.

The V and J genes are TRBV27 and TRBJ2-5; possible D gene TRBD1, 6 bases. The assigned J gene may be wrong: the sequence end matches TRBJ2-7 better. CDR1 is MNHEY and CDR2 is SMNVEV in the germline V gene (reference sequence). CDR3 size: 14 residues. CDR3 nucleotide sequence: TGTGCCAGCAGCCGTAGACAGGAAACCTACGAGCAGTACTTC. Encoded protein: CASSRRQETYEQYF.

This sequence joins TRBV4-3 and TRBJ2-1; D gene uncertain. The CDR3 runs 16 residues. Germline lookup yields CDR1 LGHNA and CDR2 YSLEER. Trimming removed 3 bases at V and 8 bases at J, with 20 bases between. The CDR3, as DNA: TGCGCCAGCAGCCAGGCTCCGGGCAGCTCTCCCCATGAGCAGTTCTTC. Its protein is CASSQAPGSSPHEQFF.

The chain is built from TRBV28 and TRBJ1-5; D uncertain. Trimming cost V 10 bases and J 3 bases, with 13 bases left between them. CDR3 length equals 13 residues. The germline gives CDR1 MDHEN, CDR2 SYDVKM. The CDR3 reads CATRGSLNQPQHF. In nucleotides, the CDR3 is TGTGCCACCCGCGGGTCGCTCAATCAGCCCCAGCATTTT.

V is TRBV5-4 and J is TRBJ1-1; TRBD1 aligns across 8 bases. CDR1 is SGHNT and CDR2 is YYREEE in the germline V gene (reference sequence). J gave up 4 bases and V 5 bases, and 4 bases lay outside the gene matches. The CDR3 spans 13 residues. The CDR3 is CASRGTGGTEAFF. Written as DNA, the CDR3 is TGTGCCAGCAGGGGCACAGGGGGCACTGAAGCTTTCTTT.

The genes are TRBV5-4 and TRBJ1-1; D perhaps matches TRBD1 (5 bases). Germline assignment: CDR1 SGHNT and CDR2 YYREEE (reference sequence). The V end was cut by 4 bases, the J end by 6 bases, with 13 bases between. CDR3 length: 13 residues. CDR3 coding DNA: TGTGCCAGCAGCGTTGACAGCGAAGCTGAAGCTTTCTTT. It encodes CASSVDSEAEAFF. Supplemented by reference TRBV5-4 and TRBJ1-1, the full variable domain reads ETGVTQSPTHLIKTRGQQVTLRCSSQSGHNTVSWYQQALGQGPQFIFQYYREEENGRGNFPPRFSGLQFPNYSSELNVNALELDDSALYLCASSVDSEAEAFFGQGTRLTVV.

This clone was found once. Other DNA sequences in the sample encode the same CDR3. This chain connects TRBV6-6 to TRBJ1-2; no clear D. Germline CDR1 reads MNHNY; CDR2 reads SVGAGI (reference sequence). CDR3 length equals 13 residues. The germline V and J ends were trimmed by 2 bases and 4 bases, with 8 bases remaining between them. The DNA of the CDR3 is TGTGCCAGCAGTTACGAGGGAGTCTATGGCTACACCTTC. Translated, it gives CASSYEGVYGYTF.

This sequence joins TRBV6-5 and TRBJ1-4; the match to TRBD1 covers 11 bases. The V gene end was trimmed by 4 bases and the J gene end by 8 bases; junction bases not matched to a gene: 6. Germline V CDR1 and CDR2: MNHEY, SVGAGI. This CDR3 contains 15 residues. CDR3 residues: CASSSRGDRGEKLFF. CDR3 nucleotide sequence: TGTGCCAGCAGTTCCCGCGGGGACAGGGGGGAAAAACTGTTTTTT.

V usage is TRBV5-1 and J usage is TRBJ2-2, with D perhaps TRBD1 or TRBD2 (5 bases each). Trimming removed 1 base at V and 6 bases at J, with 13 bases between. This CDR3 is built from 15 residues. Germline V CDR1 and CDR2: SGHRS, YFSETQ. CDR3 region: CASSLFGGSAGELFF. CDR3 nucleotide sequence: TGCGCCAGCAGCTTGTTTGGGGGTAGCGCCGGGGAGCTGTTTTTT.

Only one count was recorded for this clone. The same CDR3 can be traced to other DNA sequences in this sample. The rearrangement links TRBV9 to TRBJ2-2; D is unclear. Trimming stripped 1 base from V and 6 bases from J, with 7 bases between. The CDR3 is made up of 13 amino acids. Per the germline V gene, CDR1 is SGDLS and CDR2 is YYNGEE. This CDR3 is CASSVLGAGELFF. The CDR3 coding sequence is TGTGCCAGCAGCGTACTAGGCGCCGGGGAGCTGTTTTTT. The entire variable domain, with the rest obtained from reference TRBV9 and TRBJ2-2, is as follows: DSGVTQTPKHLITATGQRVTLRCSPRSGDLSVYWYQQSLDQGLQFLIQYYNGEERAKGNILERFSAQQFPDLHSELNLSSLELGDSALYFCASSVLGAGELFFGEGSRLTVL.

This clone has just one count. The V call is TRBV7-9, the J call TRBJ1-4; D gene uncertain. Germline V gene lookup returns CDR1 SEHNR and CDR2 FQNEAQ (reference sequence). Trimming left V 5 bases short and J 8 bases short, with 15 bases between. The CDR3 loop spans 14 amino acids. CDR3 sequence reads: CASSLSRGGEKLFF. CDR3 sequence (DNA): TGTGCCAGCAGCCTCAGCCGGGGAGGAGAAAAACTGTTTTTT.

The gene calls are TRBV11-2 and TRBJ1-1; a possible D gene is TRBD1 (5 bases). Trimming stripped 2 bases from V and 1 base from J, with 8 bases between. Looked up from germline, CDR1 is SGHAT and CDR2 is FQNNGV. The CDR3 loop spans 14 amino acids. CDR3 coding DNA: TGTGCCAGCAGCTTAATTGGGGGGAACACTGAAGCTTTCTTT. Its translation: CASSLIGGNTEAFF.

The rearrangement uses TRBV6-1 and TRBJ1-5; maybe TRBD1 (5 bases). The CDR3 loop spans 16 amino acids. V dropped 2 bases and J dropped 4 bases, with 15 bases sitting between them. Germline V CDR1 and CDR2: MNHNS, SASEGT. The CDR3 region has the DNA TGTGCCAGCAGTGAATACGGGGGTGAGGGAAATCAGCCCCAGCATTTT. This codes for CASSEYGGEGNQPQHF.

The chain carries TRBV7-9 and TRBJ2-5; 9 nucleotides line up with TRBD2. CDR1 and CDR2 (germline): SEHNR, FQNEAQ (reference sequence). This CDR3 comprises 13 residues. The junction had 5 bases not matched to a gene; V was cut back by 7 bases and J by 5 bases. The DNA of the CDR3 is TGTGCCAGCAACGCGGGAGGGCCGGAGACCCAGTACTTC. This translates into CASNAGGPETQYF. Using reference TRBV7-9 and TRBJ2-5 for the parts outside the CDR3, the full variable domain is DTGVSQNPRHKITKRGQNVTFRCDPISEHNRLYWYRQTLGQGPEFLTYFQNEAQLEKSRLLSDRFSAERPKGSFSTLEIQRTEQGDSAMYLCASNAGGPETQYFGPGTRLLVL.

The J gene is TRBJ2-4, the V gene TRBV5-1; 8 bases fit TRBD1. Germline trimming cut 4 bases from V and 0 bases from J; bases unmatched to any gene: 9. The CDR3 is 17 amino acids. CDR1 SGHRS and CDR2 YFSETQ come from the germline V gene. CDR3 nucleotides: TGCGCCAGCAGCCCGGCGACAGGGGACCTAGCCAAAAACATTCAGTACTTC. This sequence encodes CASSPATGDLAKNIQYF.

This clone appeared once. The chain joins TRBV28 to TRBJ1-2; D might be TRBD1 (6 bases). Germline V CDR1 and CDR2: MDHEN, SYDVKM. V was trimmed by 7 bases and J by 5 bases, leaving 11 bases between them. The CDR3 has 12 amino acids. The CDR3 nucleotides are TGTGCCAGCAACAGGGTTGGGTATGGCTACACCTTC. Its protein product is CASNRVGYGYTF.

This clone showed up just once. The V gene is TRBV18, the J gene TRBJ2-6; no firm D call. The CDR3 consists of 16 residues. Germline V gene data show CDR1 as KGHSH and CDR2 as LQKENI. Trimming pared 1 base from V and 4 bases from J, leaving 11 bases between. CDR3 sequence (DNA): TGTGCCAGCTCACCACAGTGGGCGCCCGGGGCCAACGTCCTGACTTTC. It codes for CASSPQWAPGANVLTF.

The chain has TRBV14 and TRBJ1-1, with D unresolved. Germline V CDR1 and CDR2: SGHDN, FVKESK. The CDR3 covers 13 residues. V was shortened by 3 bases and J by 1 base, with 6 bases between the two germline ends. The CDR3 DNA is TGTGCCAGCAGCCAGGTATGGAACACTGAAGCTTTCTTT. Translating gives CASSQVWNTEAFF. The full variable domain, with the rest looked up from reference TRBV14 and TRBJ1-1, is EAGVTQFPSHSVIEKGQTVTLRCDPISGHDNLYWYRRVMGKEIKFLLHFVKESKQDESGMPNNRFLAERTGGTYSTLKVQPAELEDSGVYFCASSQVWNTEAFFGQGTRLTVV.